This TCR beta chain was observed in a study of cytomegalovirus exposure and HLA in healthy donors. Vbeta (60) and Jbeta (13) primers were used in the PCR. Measured with immunoSEQ multiplex PCR; TCRdb has only the in-frame clones, and not every one. This sample yields 85,000 to 130,000 clones, of which over 60% are seen a single time; around 5% belongs to the top ten. The germline V gene encodes CDR1 SNHLY and CDR2 FYNNEI. V was trimmed by 5 bases and J by 2 bases, leaving 10 bases between them. This CDR3 region has 14 residues. The genes are TRBV2 and TRBJ1-3; TRBD1 might be the D (6 bases). The sequence was collected from a woman aged 18-29 years in good health and CMV-seropositive. Sequenced material: PBMCs. CDR3 residues: CASSPWTAGNTIYF. CDR3 coding DNA: TGTGCCAGCAGTCCCTGGACAGCTGGAAACACCATATATTTT.